This T cell receptor (beta chain) was obtained from a study of blood T cell repertoires in COVID-19 (dated by TCRdb to between 2020 and 2021). Regarding the study in general: The collaborator samples originated in the United States, Italy and Spain and spanned the acute and convalescent phases of COVID-19. The repertoires were released in a freely available public database intended as a resource for research on the immune response to SARS-CoV-2. Where available, HLA class I and class II types were obtained from metadata supplied by the sample provider rather than from assay-based typing. Sample metadata almost always included a de-identified subject ID, COVID-19 status, age in years and sex. The samples were drawn from the first 160 participants of the ongoing ImmuneRACE study and from over a thousand subjects provided by 6 global collaborators. Subjects who had been exposed to COVID-19, were actively infected with it, or had recovered from it provided the deeply sampled blood TCRbeta repertoires that made up the dataset. The prospective study material was composed of cDNA or gDNA derived from T cells, B-cell-depleted T cells, or PBMCs.

Results the study describes overall, beyond this receptor: The quantity of clinical and demographic metadata differed by source and by participant and was supplied without curation.

At one collaborating source in Seattle, patients were enrolled during active infection and were followed longitudinally through the course of disease. Each collaborating institution followed its own protocols to collect whole blood in K2EDTA tubes. For TCRbeta analysis, collaborators shipped samples in one of three forms: frozen whole blood, isolated PBMCs, or DNA extracted from either of those sample types. The immunoSEQ Assay, a bias-controlled multiplex PCR, was used to amplify TCRbeta CDR3 regions from genomic DNA. The study's own analysis went as follows. Nucleated cell counts per sample were estimated from amplification of reference gene primers within the assay. To quantify the absolute abundance of each unique TCRbeta CDR3 rearrangement, sequence reads were collapsed and filtered. Productive Simpson clonality was computed per sample as the square root of Simpson's diversity index over productive rearrangements. The table comes from immuneACCESS by way of TCRdb, which keeps in-frame sequences with V and J called. Part of the clones is missing from these tables; in studies checked, under half for an unresolved V gene and the rest for unknown reasons. The V and J calls and clone size were taken over from that table, and D and trimming were inferred from the DNA. Across this sample there are over 60,000 clones, with 76% seen only once. The leading ten clones occupy about 15% of the sample.

Points on this clone: The antigen this receptor binds is unknown. No clone much larger than this one lies a single base away; base qualities are absent.

The sequence was obtained from a man in his 60s with COVID-19, enrolled during active disease. The sample was peripheral blood.

The nucleotide sequence reads as follows: TGTGCCATCCCCGGCGGGAGGAACTCCTACGAGCAGTACTTC. It translates as CAIPGGRNSYEQYF. The rearrangement joined TRBV7-9 to TRBJ2-7, and 8 junctional nucleotides match TRBD2. The germline V gene (reference sequence) gives CDR1 as SEHNR and CDR2 as FQNEAQ. The CDR3 numbers 14 residues from cysteine through phenylalanine. The read is trimmed to its CDR3 DNA, 42 bases read in frame from base 1. Trimming takes 10 bases off V and 0 bases off J; junction bases not matched to a gene: 8.